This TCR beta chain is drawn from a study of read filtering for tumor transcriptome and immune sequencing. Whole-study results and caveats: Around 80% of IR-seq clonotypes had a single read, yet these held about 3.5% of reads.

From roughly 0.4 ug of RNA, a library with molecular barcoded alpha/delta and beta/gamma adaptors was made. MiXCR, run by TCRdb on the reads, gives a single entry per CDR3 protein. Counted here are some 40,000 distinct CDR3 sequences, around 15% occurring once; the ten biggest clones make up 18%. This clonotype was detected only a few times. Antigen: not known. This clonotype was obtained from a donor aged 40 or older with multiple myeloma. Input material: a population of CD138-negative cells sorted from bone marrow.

CDR3 nucleotides: TGTGCCAGCAGCTTAGGTAGCGGGGCCTCTGGTAATGAGCAGTTCTTC. Amino acids: CASSLGSGASGNEQFF. V usage is TRBV7-6 and J usage is TRBJ2-1; 8 positions agree with TRBD2. The J segment lost 7 bases and the V segment lost 1 base, leaving 9 bases of the junction unmatched. Per the germline V gene, CDR1 is SGHVS and CDR2 is FNYEAQ. This CDR3 is built from 16 residues. Supplemented by reference TRBV7-6 and TRBJ2-1, the full variable domain reads GAGVSQSPRYKVTKRGQDVALRCDPISGHVSLYWYRQALGQGPEFLTYFNYEAQQDKSGLPNDRFSAERPEGSISTLTIQRTEQRDSAMYRCASSLGSGASGNEQFFGPGTRLTVL.